These 14 T cell receptor beta chains were sequenced from one sample in a study of T cells after yellow fever vaccination. TCRdb processed the 5' RACE reads anew with MiXCR; each CDR3 protein has one entry. This table has 500,000 to 650,000 distinct CDR3 sequences, 13% appearing once. Sequenced here: PBMCs, sampled on the day of the yellow fever booster vaccination. The receptor set was obtained from a man aged 30 to 39 who received the YFV17D yellow fever vaccine.

The chain recombines TRBV24-1 with TRBJ2-1; 10 bases match TRBD2. CDR1 and CDR2 (germline): KGHDR, SFDVKD. The CDR3 spans 15 residues. After removal of 6 bases from V and 4 bases from J, the junction contained 5 bases not matched to a gene. CDR3: CATSSASGGYNEQFF. The CDR3 DNA reads TGTGCCACCAGTTCCGCTAGCGGGGGATACAATGAGCAGTTCTTC.

The gene calls are TRBV5-1 and TRBJ2-6, with a weak D call TRBD2 (5 bases). CDR3 size: 17 residues. CDR1 SGHRS and CDR2 YFSETQ come from the germline V gene. Trimming shortened V by 0 bases and J by 2 bases, and 12 bases separated the two germline ends. As DNA, the CDR3 is TGCGCCAGCAGCTTGGACCGGGAAGGACCTGGGGCCAACGTCCTGACTTTC. This codes for CASSLDREGPGANVLTF.

There are a few counts of this clonotype. The CDR3 bases are TGTGCCACGGACGATCTTGGGACTAGCGGGAGGGCCCATACAGATACGCAGTATTTT. Protein product: CATDDLGTSGRAHTDTQYF. The rearrangement links TRBV24-1 to TRBJ2-3; the match to TRBD2 covers 16 bases. From germline, CDR1 is KGHDR and CDR2 SFDVKD. The CDR3 is 19 residues long. V lost 10 bases to trimming and J lost 3 bases; unmatched junction nucleotides: 15.

This clonotype was recorded a few times. This chain links TRBV6-1 with TRBJ2-7; 10 nucleotides align to TRBD2. The CDR3 covers 15 residues. Trimming removed 6 bases from V and 4 bases from J; junction bases left unmatched: 9. Per germline, CDR1 MNHNS and CDR2 SASEGT. This CDR3 reads CASRQTSGLTYEQYF. For the CDR3, the DNA is TGTGCCAGCAGACAGACTAGCGGGCTTACTTACGAGCAGTACTTC.

This clonotype was observed once. The rearrangement links TRBV20-1 to TRBJ2-5; D is undetermined. Germline loops: CDR1 DFQATT, CDR2 SNEGSKA (reference sequence). CDR3 length: 15 residues. V was pared by 5 bases and J by 0 bases, with 16 bases between. CDR3 sequence (DNA): TGCAGTGCTCAAAGCACAGACCAGTACCAAGAGACCCAGTACTTC. Its protein product is CSAQSTDQYQETQYF.

This clonotype was seen a handful of times. The rearrangement uses TRBV4-3 and TRBJ2-3; 9 positions match TRBD2. CDR1 is LGHNA, CDR2 YSLEER, per germline. The length of the CDR3 is 18 residues. V trimming: 2 bases; J trimming: 1 base; junction bases outside the gene matches: 10. The CDR3 region is CASSQRLAGAYGTDTQYF. CDR3 sequence (DNA): TGCGCCAGCAGCCAAAGGTTAGCGGGAGCATATGGCACAGATACGCAGTATTTT.

The V call is TRBV4-3, the J call TRBJ2-3; the D is unclear. The CDR3 consists of 17 residues. The germline CDR1 and CDR2 sequences are LGHNA and YSLEER. Trimming left V 0 bases short and J 4 bases short, with 17 bases between. The CDR3 protein is CASSQDRRNPGSDTQYF. CDR3 sequence (DNA): TGCGCCAGCAGCCAAGATCGCCGCAACCCTGGGTCAGATACGCAGTATTTT.

A few counts support this clonotype. V usage is TRBV6-1 and J usage is TRBJ2-5; D possibly corresponds to TRBD2 (5 bases). With 6 bases removed from V and 4 bases from J, the gap between germline ends came to 15 bases. The CDR3 covers 14 residues. Looked up from germline, CDR1 is MNHNS and CDR2 is SASEGT. DNA for the CDR3: TGTGCCAGCAGAGAGGACTTACCTCCAGAGACCCAGTACTTC. This gives the protein CASREDLPPETQYF.

V usage is TRBV30 and J usage is TRBJ2-3, with D perhaps matching TRBD1 (6 bases). CDR1 GTSNPN and CDR2 SVGIG come from the germline V gene (reference sequence). V dropped 5 bases and J dropped 8 bases, with 8 bases sitting between them. This CDR3 comprises 10 residues. The CDR3 is CAWGTSTQYF. CDR3 DNA: TGTGCCTGGGGGACAAGTACGCAGTATTTT.

This clonotype was counted between two and nine times. The V call is TRBV5-5, the J call TRBJ2-7; tentatively, D is TRBD1 (5 bases). This CDR3 is built from 13 residues. Germline-derived CDR1 and CDR2 are SGHKS and YYEKEE (reference sequence). With 4 bases removed from V and 4 bases from J, the gap between germline ends came to 12 bases. CDR3 nucleotides: TGTGCCAGCAGCGGATCCGACAGTTACGAGCAGTACTTC. Translating it yields CASSGSDSYEQYF.

The chain links TRBV5-1 to TRBJ2-2; 11 nucleotides agree with TRBD2. The CDR3 is 16 residues long. Germline trimming cut 0 bases from V and 4 bases from J; bases unmatched to any gene: 2. Germline V gene lookup returns CDR1 SGHRS and CDR2 YFSETQ. This CDR3 is CASSLATSGSTGELFF. The DNA for the CDR3 is TGCGCCAGCAGCTTGGCTACTAGCGGGAGCACCGGGGAGCTGTTTTTT.

This rearrangement joins TRBV19 to TRBJ1-5, with a possible D match to TRBD1 (6 bases). Germline CDR1 LNHDA, CDR2 SQIVND (reference sequence). The CDR3 extends over 16 amino acids. With 7 bases removed from V and 0 bases from J, the gap between germline ends came to 16 bases. The CDR3 reads CASNGWGQASNQPQHF. The CDR3 DNA follows: TGTGCCAGTAATGGGTGGGGACAAGCTAGCAATCAGCCCCAGCATTTT.

The chain recombines TRBV6-2 or TRBV6-3 with TRBJ2-7, with 9 bases matching TRBD1. V was pared by 5 bases and J by 2 bases, with 7 bases of the junction left unmatched. Germline loops: CDR1 MNHEY, CDR2 SVGEGT. This CDR3 spans 15 amino acids. CDR3: CASSSPGQGTYEQYF. The CDR3 nucleotides read TGTGCCAGCAGTAGCCCCGGACAGGGGACCTACGAGCAGTACTTC.

This clonotype was seen repeatedly, ten times or more. V and J are TRBV20-1 and TRBJ2-7; 7 positions match TRBD1. Per the germline V gene, CDR1 is DFQATT and CDR2 is SNEGSKA (reference sequence). V was clipped by 5 bases and J by 0 bases; unmatched bases: 7. The CDR3 totals 14 residues. DNA for the CDR3: TGCAGTGCTTCCACGACAGGGTTCTCCTACGAGCAGTACTTC. Its protein is CSASTTGFSYEQYF.